This T cell receptor beta chain was found in a study of cytomegalovirus exposure and HLA in healthy donors. Germline lookup yields CDR1 SNHLY and CDR2 FYNNEI. The CDR3 has 15 amino acids. Unmatched junction bases numbered 6, after V lost 5 bases and J lost 6 bases. This clone occurred once. The antigen is unknown. Among the 120 or so subjects of the validation cohort, separate from the approximately 670-subject first cohort, were the donors. Method: immunoSEQ multiplex PCR; TCRdb's copy keeps in-frame clones and lacks some. The table lists 200,000 to 300,000 clones, around nine tenths of them singletons. General study results and limits: Published work reported that the classifier diagnosed cytomegalovirus status with high specificity and sensitivity.

Sample: PBMCs. The receptor was derived from a man between 18 and 35 years old in good health and CMV-seronegative. J is TRBJ2-5 and V is TRBV2, with 13 bases lining up with TRBD2. CDR3 amino acids: CASSFRTSGRKTQYF. DNA of the CDR3: TGTGCCAGCAGTTTCCGGACTAGCGGGAGAAAGACCCAGTACTTC.